These 31 T cell receptor beta chains were all obtained from the same sample, sequenced in a study of CD8 T cells in ankylosing spondylitis. Study-wide findings and caveats: Ankylosing spondylitis blood appeared to be characterized by a TCR beta motif of several highly homologous variants.

TCRdb passed the 5' RACE reads through MiXCR, listing each CDR3 protein once. Of a few hundred thousand distinct CDR3 sequences listed, roughly 8% are singletons. Their antigens are not known. Sequencing was carried out using blood, either unsorted or a sorted T cell fraction (not recorded which). The receptors shown here come from a male donor with ankylosing spondylitis.

This clonotype occurred a few times. V gene TRBV2 combines with J gene TRBJ2-3; D is undetermined. The CDR3 loop spans 13 amino acids. Germline V gives CDR1 SNHLY, CDR2 FYNNEI. Trimming took 4 bases from V and 6 from J, leaving 11 bases between them. CDR3 sequence reads: CASSAFRSDTQYF. In nucleotides, the CDR3 is TGTGCCAGCAGTGCCTTCAGGTCGGATACGCAGTATTTT. Full variable domain (rest looked up from reference TRBV2 and TRBJ2-3): EPEVTQTPSHQVTQMGQEVILRCVPISNHLYFYWYRQILGQKVEFLVSFYNNEISEKSEIFDDQFSVERPDGSNFTLKIRSTKLEDSAMYFCASSAFRSDTQYFGPGTRLTVL.

The rearrangement joins TRBV9 to TRBJ2-7; perhaps TRBD1 as D (5 bases). The CDR3 is 14 amino acids. Trimming cost V 4 bases and J 3 bases, with 14 bases left between them. Germline values: CDR1 SGDLS, CDR2 YYNGEE. The CDR3 loop reads CASSPRDRYYEQYF. DNA of the CDR3: TGTGCCAGCAGCCCCCGTGACAGATACTACGAGCAGTACTTC.

This clonotype has a count of ten or more. V gene TRBV5-1 combines with J gene TRBJ2-1, with D unclear. CDR1 and CDR2 (germline): SGHRS, YFSETQ. The CDR3 totals 13 residues. V lost 5 bases and J lost 5, with 11 bases in between. This CDR3 reads CASRPAAHNEQFF. In DNA form, the CDR3 reads TGCGCCAGCAGACCCGCCGCCCACAATGAGCAGTTCTTC.

This clonotype was counted only a few times. CDR3 in DNA: TGTGCCAGCAACCCCCATCAAGGACAGGGTATATACGAGCAGTACTTC. Its protein is CASNPHQGQGIYEQYF. The chain combines TRBV6-2 or TRBV6-3 with TRBJ2-7, with 8 bases identical to TRBD1. There are 16 residues in the CDR3. CDR1 is MNHEY and CDR2 is SVGEGT in the germline V gene. V lost 7 bases, J lost 4 bases, and 15 bases stayed unmatched.

This clonotype was found a few times. The CDR3 spells CSARDTFAERSYEQYF. The CDR3 DNA is TGCAGTGCTAGAGATACGTTCGCCGAGCGGAGCTACGAGCAGTACTTC. The chain uses TRBV20-1 and TRBJ2-7, with TRBD2 as a possible D gene (5 bases). Per germline, CDR1 DFQATT and CDR2 SNEGSKA (reference sequence). Trimming stripped 0 bases from V and 3 bases from J, with 18 bases between. This CDR3 is built from 16 residues.

This clonotype has a count of ten or more. The chain joins TRBV11-2 to TRBJ2-7, with D unclear. From germline, CDR1 is SGHAT and CDR2 FQNNGV. The length of the CDR3 is 14 residues. Trimming took off 1 base at V and 1 base at J, with 8 bases between the two ends. The CDR3 loop is CASSLGVASYEQYF. In DNA form, the CDR3 reads TGTGCCAGCAGCTTAGGTGTTGCTTCCTACGAGCAGTACTTC.

The rearrangement uses TRBV7-8 and TRBJ2-1, with a tentative D call TRBD2 (5 bases). With 5 bases removed from V and 0 bases from J, the gap between germline ends came to 11 bases. This CDR3 is 15 amino acids long. Per the germline V gene, CDR1 is SGHVS and CDR2 is FQNEAQ. This CDR3 is CASSHTEVSYNEQFF. CDR3 bases: TGTGCCAGCAGCCATACGGAGGTCTCCTACAATGAGCAGTTCTTC. Full variable domain (rest looked up from reference TRBV7-8 and TRBJ2-1): GAGVSQSPRYKVAKRGQDVALRCDPISGHVSLFWYQQALGQGPEFLTYFQNEAQLDKSGLPSDRFFAERPEGSVSTLKIQRTQQEDSAVYLCASSHTEVSYNEQFFGPGTRLTVL.

The V and J genes are TRBV29-1 and TRBJ2-7; the D is unclear. Between the trimmed V and J ends, which lost 6 bases and 4 bases, there was a span of 13 bases. The CDR3 sequence is 12 residues long. From germline, CDR1 is SQVTM and CDR2 ANQGSEA. The CDR3 reads CSVIDTDYEQYF. CDR3 in DNA: TGCAGCGTGATAGACACGGATTACGAGCAGTACTTC.

The chain joins TRBV6-2 or TRBV6-3 to TRBJ2-1, with 10 positions matching TRBD2. The length of the CDR3 is 17 residues. The V segment lost 5 bases and the J segment 5 bases; nucleotides outside the gene matches: 12. Germline CDR1 and CDR2: MNHEY and SVGEGT. Written as DNA, the CDR3 is TGTGCCAGCAGTCGGTCTAGCGGGAGATCCCAAAACAATGAGCAGTTCTTC. Its protein is CASSRSSGRSQNNEQFF.

The chain combines TRBV29-1 with TRBJ1-1, with 11 nucleotides matching TRBD1. V was pared by 7 bases and J by 4 bases, with 2 bases of the junction left unmatched. The CDR3 totals 12 residues. The germline V gene encodes CDR1 SQVTM and CDR2 ANQGSEA. The CDR3 region has the DNA TGCAGCGGGGGGACAGGGGGCACTGAAGCTTTCTTT. Its translation is CSGGTGGTEAFF.

This clonotype has just a few counts. V and J are TRBV5-1 and TRBJ2-5; tentative D call: TRBD1 (5 bases). Germline loops: CDR1 SGHRS, CDR2 YFSETQ. V dropped 3 bases and J dropped 4 bases, with 19 bases sitting between them. The CDR3 loop spans 16 amino acids. This CDR3 is CASSSIPARALETQYF. DNA for the CDR3: TGCGCCAGCAGCTCCATCCCCGCCAGGGCCTTAGAGACCCAGTACTTC.

The chain carries TRBV6-2 or TRBV6-3 and TRBJ2-7; D call uncertain. Trimming stripped 4 bases from V and 4 bases from J, with 11 bases between. This CDR3 has 13 amino acids. Germline V gene lookup returns CDR1 MNHEY and CDR2 SVGEGT. The CDR3 DNA sequence: TGTGCCAGCAGTTCCTTGGACGGATACGAGCAGTACTTC. Protein sequence: CASSSLDGYEQYF.

V usage is TRBV12-3 or TRBV12-4 and J usage is TRBJ1-6, with D perhaps TRBD1 (6 bases). Trimming shortened V by 4 bases and J by 7 bases, and 14 bases separated the two germline ends. The CDR3 covers 15 residues. The CDR3: CASSSPSGGNSPLHF. As DNA, the CDR3 is TGTGCCAGCAGTTCCCCTTCTGGGGGCAATTCACCCCTCCACTTT.

This clonotype was counted at least ten times. This chain uses TRBV6-5 with TRBJ1-6; TRBD1 agrees at 7 bases. This CDR3 spans 14 amino acids. CDR1 MNHEY and CDR2 SVGAGI come from the germline V gene. V lost 4 bases, J lost 10 bases, and 7 bases stayed unmatched. CDR3 in amino acids: CASSLQGGRSPLHF. In DNA form, the CDR3 reads TGTGCCAGCAGTTTGCAGGGGGGAAGGTCACCCCTCCACTTT.

In its sample, this clonotype was seen a few times. The V call is TRBV29-1, the J call TRBJ1-1; TRBD1 matches 8 bases. The germline CDR1 and CDR2 sequences are SQVTM and ANQGSEA. The CDR3 extends over 10 amino acids. V was pared by 7 bases and J by 11 bases, with 6 bases of the junction left unmatched. CDR3 amino acids: CSGRQGRAFF. The DNA for the CDR3 is TGCAGCGGCCGACAGGGGAGGGCTTTCTTT.

Concerning this clonotype itself: A much larger clone differs by one base, so this may be a read error. J is TRBJ1-1 and V is TRBV9, with D hard to call. The CDR3 extends over 11 amino acids. Germline CDR1 and CDR2: SGDLS and YYNGEE. The V and J ends lost 3 bases and 6 bases respectively, with 6 bases between them. CDR3 DNA sequence: TGTGCCAGCAGCGACGGGGCTGAAGCTTTCTTT. Its translation: CASSDGAEAFF. Combining the CDR3 with reference TRBV9 and TRBJ1-1 gives the whole variable domain DSGVTQTPKHLITATGQRVTLRCSPRSGDLSVYWYQQSLDQGLQFLIQYYNGEERAKGNILERFSAQQFPDLHSELNLSSLELGDSALYFCASSDGAEAFFGQGTRLTVV.

V is TRBV29-1 and J is TRBJ2-3, with 7 nucleotides matching TRBD2. V was clipped by 3 bases and J by 5 bases; unmatched bases: 11. The CDR3 extends over 15 amino acids. Germline-derived CDR1 and CDR2 are SQVTM and ANQGSEA. Here the CDR3 DNA reads TGCAGCGTTGACTTATCTGCGGGAGCGAGAGATACGCAGTATTTT. It yields the protein CSVDLSAGARDTQYF.

The chain links TRBV6-1 to TRBJ2-4, with TRBD1 matching over 9 bases. This CDR3 has 15 residues. Unmatched junction bases numbered 10, after V lost 5 bases and J lost 8 bases. CDR1 is MNHNS, CDR2 SASEGT, per germline. The CDR3 sequence: CASSRQGTGLDIQYF. The CDR3 DNA reads as TGTGCCAGCAGTCGCCAAGGGACAGGGCTGGACATTCAGTACTTC.

This clonotype came up many times. This chain links TRBV5-1 with TRBJ2-1; 7 nucleotides align to TRBD2. The junction had 10 bases not matched to a gene; V was cut back by 0 bases and J by 7 bases. CDR3 length: 16 amino acids. Germline V gene lookup returns CDR1 SGHRS and CDR2 YFSETQ. The CDR3 spells CASSLEVFLGGNEQFF. The CDR3 DNA follows: TGCGCCAGCAGCTTGGAGGTCTTTTTGGGGGGGAATGAGCAGTTCTTC.

V gene TRBV15 combines with J gene TRBJ2-1; TRBD2 matches 8 bases. Germline V CDR1 and CDR2: LNHNV, YYDKDF (reference sequence). The junction had 10 bases not matched to a gene; V was cut back by 0 bases and J by 9 bases. This CDR3 comprises 16 residues. The CDR3 DNA sequence: TGTGCCACCAGCAGAGATTTATCGGGAGGGCTTTCTGAGCAGTTCTTC. Amino acid sequence: CATSRDLSGGLSEQFF.

The sample holds a few counts of this clonotype. The chain combines TRBV5-1 with TRBJ2-7, with a possible D match to TRBD1 (5 bases). The V and J ends lost 2 bases and 5 bases respectively, with 20 bases between them. The CDR3 is made up of 16 amino acids. Germline CDR1 and CDR2: SGHRS and YFSETQ. The CDR3 coding sequence is TGCGCCAGCAGCTTATTCTTCGGCAGGGTGAGGAACGAGCAGTACTTC. Translation gives CASSLFFGRVRNEQYF.

This rearrangement joins TRBV7-2 to TRBJ2-1; D unresolved. CDR3 length: 15 amino acids. Germline CDR1 and CDR2: SGHTA and FQGNSA. Trimming left V 3 bases short and J 2 bases short, with 11 bases between. The CDR3 sequence: CASSLGQATYNEQFF. The CDR3 DNA is TGTGCCAGCAGCTTGGGCCAGGCTACCTACAATGAGCAGTTCTTC.

There are many counts of this clonotype. The chain recombines TRBV29-1 with TRBJ2-1; 12 positions match TRBD2. Germline CDR1 reads SQVTM; CDR2 reads ANQGSEA. The V gene end was trimmed by 4 bases and the J gene end by 9 bases; junction bases not matched to a gene: 13. The CDR3 runs 16 residues. The CDR3 DNA reads TGCAGCGTTGTTACTGTGAGACTAGCGGGAGCGCTTGAGCAGTTCTTC. This gives the protein CSVVTVRLAGALEQFF.

The chain combines TRBV5-1 with TRBJ1-6; the match to TRBD1 covers 9 bases. Trimming at V came to 0 bases and at J to 10 bases, leaving 11 bases not matched to a gene. The CDR3 length is 17 residues. CDR1 is SGHRS and CDR2 is YFSETQ in the germline V gene. In nucleotides, the CDR3 is TGCGCCAGCAGCTTGGTAACAGGGGGCGGAAACGAATCACCCCTCCACTTT. The encoded protein is CASSLVTGGGNESPLHF.

This clonotype has ten or more counts. The chain uses TRBV28 and TRBJ2-7, with TRBD2 as a possible D gene (5 bases). With 5 bases removed from V and 3 bases from J, the gap between germline ends came to 14 bases. Germline assignment: CDR1 MDHEN and CDR2 SYDVKM. The CDR3 covers 14 residues. The CDR3: CASSGIGRGYEQYF. In DNA, the CDR3 is TGTGCCAGCAGTGGGATTGGGAGAGGCTACGAGCAGTACTTC.

This clonotype was seen more than once but under ten times. The chain links TRBV7-2 to TRBJ2-7, with D tentatively TRBD1 (6 bases). In germline, CDR1 is SGHTA, CDR2 FQGNSA. V was clipped by 4 bases and J by 4 bases, with 14 bases between them. This CDR3 has 14 residues. The CDR3 spells CASSSINTGYEQYF. In nucleotides, the CDR3 is TGTGCCAGCAGCTCAATAAACACAGGGTACGAGCAGTACTTC. Combining the CDR3 with reference TRBV7-2 and TRBJ2-7 gives the whole variable domain GAGVSQSPSNKVTEKGKDVELRCDPISGHTALYWYRQSLGQGLEFLIYFQGNSAPDKSGLPSDRFSAERTGGSVSTLTIQRTQQEDSAVYLCASSSINTGYEQYFGPGTRLTVT.

V gene TRBV12-3 or TRBV12-4 combines with J gene TRBJ1-6; D is unresolved. Trimming cost V 3 bases and J 6 bases, with 3 bases left between them. The CDR3 runs to 12 residues. Here the CDR3 reads CASSFFNSPLHF. Here the CDR3 DNA reads TGTGCCAGCAGTTTTTTTAATTCACCCCTCCACTTT.

In its sample, this clonotype was seen a few times. V usage is TRBV4-2 and J usage is TRBJ1-1; D gene ambiguous. The germline V gene has CDR1 LGHNA and CDR2 YNFKEQ. V was trimmed by 4 bases and J by 5 bases, leaving 8 bases between them. The CDR3 is made up of 12 amino acids. The CDR3 coding sequence is TGTGCCAGCAGCCGTGGTCAGACTGAAGCTTTCTTT. Amino acid sequence: CASSRGQTEAFF.

Ten or more counts support this clonotype. The chain is built from TRBV5-1 and TRBJ1-4; D is unresolved. Trimming took 5 bases from V and 6 from J, leaving 8 bases between them. Germline V CDR1 and CDR2: SGHRS, YFSETQ. The CDR3 runs 12 residues. The CDR3 nucleotides are TGCGCCAGCAGAATGGAGGATGAAAAACTGTTTTTT. Its translation is CASRMEDEKLFF.

There are a few counts of this clonotype. The chain's CDR3 is CSAKISPSGELFF. CDR3 nucleotides: TGCAGTGCTAAAATTTCCCCCAGCGGGGAGCTGTTTTTT. This rearrangement joins TRBV20-1 to TRBJ2-2, with D unresolved. Trimming cost V 4 bases and J 7 bases, with 13 bases left between them. The germline CDR1 and CDR2 sequences are DFQATT and SNEGSKA (reference sequence). This CDR3 region has 13 residues.

The sample holds a few counts of this clonotype. The V call is TRBV6-2 or TRBV6-3, the J call TRBJ1-5; D is perhaps TRBD1 (5 bases). This CDR3 is built from 18 residues. V gave up 5 bases and J gave up 0 bases, with 20 bases separating them. Germline-derived CDR1 and CDR2 are MNHEY and SVGEGT. The CDR3 region is CASSKGATPFDSNQPQHF. DNA of the CDR3: TGTGCCAGCAGTAAAGGGGCCACACCCTTCGATAGCAATCAGCCCCAGCATTTT.